The 30 T cell receptor beta chains reported below all come from one sample, sequenced in a study of cytomegalovirus exposure and HLA in healthy donors. 60 Vbeta and 13 Jbeta primers were used in PCR. Sequencing used immunoSEQ multiplex PCR; TCRdb keeps in-frame clones, though not all of them. The data show 99,000 or so clones, 13% to 15% seen once. The sequencing input was PBMCs. These receptors were collected from a female donor in good health and CMV-seronegative.

This clone was seen only a few times. The rearrangement joins TRBV4-2 to TRBJ1-3; 11 bases align to TRBD1. Germline loops: CDR1 LGHNA, CDR2 YNFKEQ. This CDR3 is 17 amino acids long. Trimming cost V 2 bases and J 4 bases; bases outside gene matches: 7. CDR3: CASSQLPDRGQGNTIYF. CDR3 sequence (DNA): TGTGCCAGCAGCCAACTCCCGGACAGGGGGCAGGGAAACACCATATATTTT.

CDR3 DNA sequence: TGTGCCAGTAGTATTACCAGAAAACTGTTTTTT. It yields the protein CASSITRKLFF. This sequence joins TRBV19 and TRBJ1-4, with D unresolved. Germline V lookup: CDR1 LNHDA, CDR2 SQIVND (reference sequence). The CDR3 is made up of 11 amino acids. The ends were cut back, 3 bases at V and 10 bases at J, with 6 bases in the middle.

This clone was seen only a few times. This chain uses TRBV4-3 with TRBJ2-5; 7 positions match TRBD2. V trimming: 2 bases; J trimming: 5 bases; junction bases outside the gene matches: 11. This CDR3 comprises 16 residues. CDR1 LGHNA and CDR2 YSLEER come from the germline V gene. The CDR3 region has the DNA TGCGCCAGCAGCCAAAAGCGGGGCCCCTCTTTGGAGACCCAGTACTTC. Translation: CASSQKRGPSLETQYF.

This clone has only a few counts. The chain is built from TRBV29-1 and TRBJ2-1; 8 bases agree with TRBD2. This CDR3 contains 14 residues. Germline CDR1 and CDR2: SQVTM and ANQGSEA. V lost 7 bases to trimming and J lost 3 bases; unmatched junction nucleotides: 8. As DNA, the CDR3 is TGCAGCGCTGATAGCGGGAATGTCTACAATGAGCAGTTCTTC. Translating gives CSADSGNVYNEQFF.

The V gene is TRBV18, the J gene TRBJ1-4, with D possibly matching TRBD1 (6 bases). Deletions cut 3 bases from V and 8 bases from J, with 16 bases between. Germline CDR1 is KGHSH and CDR2 is LQKENI. CDR3 length: 15 amino acids. CDR3 residues: CASSPLRGGEEKLFF. The CDR3 coding sequence is TGTGCCAGCTCACCCCTCCGAGGGGGGGAAGAAAAACTGTTTTTT.

This clone turned up a few times. The chain couples TRBV15 to TRBJ2-5; 7 bases fit TRBD1. CDR1 and CDR2 (germline): LNHNV, YYDKDF (reference sequence). V was pared by 1 base and J by 2 bases, with 10 bases of the junction left unmatched. CDR3 length: 17 amino acids. CDR3 residues: CATSRGTQGQRQETQYF. The CDR3 nucleotides read TGTGCCACCAGCAGAGGAACTCAGGGACAGAGACAAGAGACCCAGTACTTC.

This clone was picked up a small number of times. V is TRBV7-6 and J is TRBJ2-1, with TRBD2 matching over 9 bases. Per the germline V gene, CDR1 is SGHVS and CDR2 is FNYEAQ. The V segment lost 1 base and the J segment 2 bases; nucleotides outside the gene matches: 6. The CDR3 spans 17 residues. CDR3 nucleotides: TGTGCCAGCAGCTTAGGGAATGCGGGGGGGACCTACAATGAGCAGTTCTTC. It yields the protein CASSLGNAGGTYNEQFF.

J is TRBJ2-7 and V is TRBV28; the match to TRBD2 covers 7 bases. The CDR3 spans 13 residues. Unmatched junction bases numbered 5, after V lost 6 bases and J lost 3 bases. Germline CDR1 reads MDHEN; CDR2 reads SYDVKM. The CDR3 DNA follows: TGTGCCAGCAGAGACTGGGAGGGCTACGAGCAGTACTTC. Protein product: CASRDWEGYEQYF.

The V call is TRBV4-3, the J call TRBJ2-7; TRBD2 matches at 9 bases. This CDR3 has 14 residues. From germline, CDR1 is LGHNA and CDR2 YSLEER. With 1 base clipped from V and 3 bases from J, the junction kept 1 base outside the gene matches. In nucleotides, the CDR3 is TGCGCCAGCAGCCAAGTAGCGGGAGTCTACGAGCAGTACTTC. It codes for CASSQVAGVYEQYF.

V and J are TRBV15 and TRBJ2-1, with unresolved D. Germline CDR1 is LNHNV and CDR2 is YYDKDF (reference sequence). The length of the CDR3 is 17 residues. Trimming cost V 0 bases and J 0 bases, with 12 bases left between them. This CDR3 reads CATSRDSGLSSYNEQFF. DNA of the CDR3: TGTGCCACCAGCAGAGATTCGGGTCTGAGCTCCTACAATGAGCAGTTCTTC.

The chain joins TRBV5-6 to TRBJ1-1; 9 bases match TRBD1. Trimming removed 4 bases from V and 4 bases from J; junction bases left unmatched: 5. Germline V lookup: CDR1 SGHDT, CDR2 YYEEEE. This CDR3 has 14 residues. The CDR3 DNA sequence: TGTGCCAGCAGCCCCGGGACAGGGTTCACTGAAGCTTTCTTT. Protein sequence: CASSPGTGFTEAFF.

The genes are TRBV30 and TRBJ2-3; D uncertain. V was shortened by 1 base and J by 3 bases, with 5 bases between the two germline ends. The CDR3 is 12 residues long. CDR1 is GTSNPN, CDR2 SVGIG, per germline (reference sequence). CDR3 sequence: CAWSDHTDTQYF. CDR3 in DNA: TGTGCCTGGAGTGATCATACAGATACGCAGTATTTT.

Only a few counts were recorded for this clone. The J gene is TRBJ2-1, the V gene TRBV4-3; a possible D gene is TRBD2 (6 bases). The germline gives CDR1 LGHNA, CDR2 YSLEER. Trimming stripped 0 bases from V and 1 base from J, with 16 bases between. The CDR3 extends over 18 amino acids. The CDR3 coding sequence is TGCGCCAGCAGCCAAGATCAAGTAGCGGTTTTTTCCTACAATGAGCAGTTCTTC. It translates to CASSQDQVAVFSYNEQFF.

This sequence joins TRBV29-1 and TRBJ2-1; 14 positions match TRBD2. Trimming removed 1 base from V and 8 bases from J; junction bases left unmatched: 4. The CDR3 runs 15 residues. Germline V lookup: CDR1 SQVTM, CDR2 ANQGSEA. The CDR3 region has the DNA TGCAGCGTTGAAGGCCGGACTAGCGGGGGGCATGAGCAGTTCTTC. The encoded protein is CSVEGRTSGGHEQFF.

The V call is TRBV4-3, the J call TRBJ2-7; D not certain. Germline V gene data show CDR1 as LGHNA and CDR2 as YSLEER. With 0 bases removed from V and 0 bases from J, the gap between germline ends came to 9 bases. The CDR3 has 15 amino acids. As DNA, the CDR3 is TGCGCCAGCAGCCAAGAAGGCTACAGCTCCTACGAGCAGTACTTC. It codes for CASSQEGYSSYEQYF.

The chain employs TRBV10-2 and TRBJ2-7, with D tentatively TRBD1 (6 bases). In germline, CDR1 is WSHSY, CDR2 SAAADI. The V end was cut by 4 bases, the J end by 2 bases, with 9 bases between. The CDR3 extends over 13 amino acids. CDR3 DNA sequence: TGCGCCAGCAGTGTGGGACACCCCTACGAGCAGTACTTC. Translating gives CASSVGHPYEQYF.

The genes are TRBV6-5 and TRBJ1-6, with 7 bases matching TRBD1. Germline trimming cut 8 bases from V and 10 bases from J; bases unmatched to any gene: 14. The CDR3 sequence is 15 residues long. Germline V gives CDR1 MNHEY, CDR2 SVGAGI. The CDR3 protein is CASSNKQGLRSPLHF. The CDR3 region has the DNA TGTGCCAGCTCGAACAAACAGGGGCTAAGATCACCCCTCCACTTT.

This chain connects TRBV5-4 to TRBJ1-2, with 10 bases fitting TRBD1. CDR1 is SGHNT, CDR2 YYREEE, per germline (reference sequence). The CDR3 loop spans 14 amino acids. The V and J ends lost 4 bases and 8 bases, in that order; junction bases with no gene match: 8. As DNA, the CDR3 is TGTGCCAGCAGCCTTAACGACAGGGGGCAAGGCTACACCTTC. Amino acids: CASSLNDRGQGYTF.

This clone was counted once. The genes are TRBV9 and TRBJ2-3; 7 bases align to TRBD2. The V and J ends lost 0 bases and 1 base, in that order; junction bases with no gene match: 2. CDR3 size: 15 residues. Germline V gene lookup returns CDR1 SGDLS and CDR2 YYNGEE. CDR3 coding DNA: TGTGCCAGCAGCGTAGAACGGGGGGGCACAGATACGCAGTATTTT. Protein product: CASSVERGGTDTQYF.

This clone was seen more than once but under ten times. The rearrangement links TRBV6-1 to TRBJ2-2, with 7 bases matching TRBD2. The CDR3 has 19 amino acids. The germline V gene encodes CDR1 MNHNS and CDR2 SASEGT. V gave up 4 bases and J gave up 2 bases; unmatched junction bases: 16. CDR3 coding DNA: TGTGCCAGCAGTGGGGGACTTGCGGGAGTCGTTTTTAACACCGGGGAGCTGTTTTTT. Translated: CASSGGLAGVVFNTGELFF.

The sample holds a few counts of this clone. The V call is TRBV7-6, the J call TRBJ2-3, with 13 bases identical to TRBD2. With 5 bases clipped from V and 4 bases from J, the junction kept 3 bases outside the gene matches. Germline-derived CDR1 and CDR2 are SGHVS and FNYEAQ. There are 15 residues in the CDR3. CDR3 bases: TGTGCCAGCAGCCTGACTAGCGGGGGGCCAGATACGCAGTATTTT. Protein product: CASSLTSGGPDTQYF.

The chain couples TRBV11-3 to TRBJ2-7, with D possibly matching TRBD2 (6 bases). Trimming removed 5 bases from V and 3 bases from J, with 20 bases in between. Germline values: CDR1 SGHNT, CDR2 YENEEA. The CDR3 consists of 16 residues. CDR3 in DNA: TGTGCCAGCAGCGGTACCGGGACTCAAGGTTACTACGAGCAGTACTTC. It is translated as CASSGTGTQGYYEQYF.

This clone was picked up a small number of times. This sequence joins TRBV30 and TRBJ1-1, with TRBD1 matching 8 bases. From germline, CDR1 is GTSNPN and CDR2 SVGIG (reference sequence). Germline trimming cut 6 bases from V and 6 bases from J; bases unmatched to any gene: 6. This CDR3 contains 12 residues. The CDR3 reads CACGQGLAEAFF. The CDR3 DNA sequence: TGTGCCTGCGGACAGGGACTCGCTGAAGCTTTCTTT.

The V call is TRBV7-2, the J call TRBJ2-7, with 8 bases fitting TRBD1. This CDR3 has 14 residues. In germline, CDR1 is SGHTA, CDR2 FQGNSA. Unmatched junction bases numbered 7, after V lost 4 bases and J lost 5 bases. This chain's CDR3 is CASSSRTGSDEQYF. The CDR3 DNA reads TGTGCCAGCAGCTCAAGGACAGGGTCCGACGAGCAGTACTTC.

The rearrangement uses TRBV6-5 and TRBJ1-2; D is possibly TRBD1 (5 bases). Trimming stripped 0 bases from V and 2 bases from J, with 7 bases between. This CDR3 has 14 amino acids. Germline assignment: CDR1 MNHEY and CDR2 SVGAGI. CDR3 nucleotide sequence: TGTGCCAGCAGTTACTCGAGACAGAACTATGGCTACACCTTC. Translated, it gives CASSYSRQNYGYTF.

DNA for the CDR3: TGTGCCAGCAGCTTGACTTCCTCTAGCACAGATACGCAGTATTTT. Translation: CASSLTSSSTDTQYF. V is TRBV11-2 and J is TRBJ2-3, with D uncertain. CDR3 size: 15 residues. Trimming left V 3 bases short and J 0 bases short, with 10 bases between. The germline gives CDR1 SGHAT, CDR2 FQNNGV.

V gene TRBV5-4 combines with J gene TRBJ2-3; tentatively, D is TRBD1 (6 bases). V lost 0 bases, J lost 11 bases, and 7 bases lay in between. The CDR3 runs 11 residues. The germline gives CDR1 SGHNT, CDR2 YYREEE (reference sequence). Here the CDR3 DNA reads TGTGCCAGCAGCTTGGAGGACAGGCAGTATTTT. As protein: CASSLEDRQYF.

This clone was observed a few times. The genes are TRBV5-1 and TRBJ1-1; 7 nucleotides line up with TRBD1. The CDR3 totals 14 residues. J gave up 11 bases and V 5 bases, and 15 bases lay outside the gene matches. Germline CDR1 reads SGHRS; CDR2 reads YFSETQ. This chain's CDR3 is CASRAETGTRLAFF. In nucleotides, the CDR3 is TGCGCCAGCAGGGCCGAGACAGGGACCCGATTGGCTTTCTTT.

The chain recombines TRBV7-2 with TRBJ2-7; D gene uncertain. The CDR3 runs to 14 residues. V was pared by 4 bases and J by 3 bases, with 13 bases between. Germline V gene sequence: CDR1 SGHTA, CDR2 FQGNSA. As DNA, the CDR3 is TGTGCCAGCAGCTCTCCCGGCGGATTCTACGAGCAGTACTTC. Its translation is CASSSPGGFYEQYF.

The rearrangement joins TRBV13 to TRBJ1-1; the D gene is possibly TRBD1 (6 bases). V shed 4 bases and J shed 5 bases, with 17 bases lying between them. Germline values: CDR1 PRHDT, CDR2 FYEKMQ (reference sequence). This CDR3 is 15 amino acids long. For the CDR3, the DNA is TGTGCCAGCAGCTCCGGAACAGGGTGGCGGACTGAAGCTTTCTTT. Its translation: CASSSGTGWRTEAFF.